The rows below give T cell receptor beta chains drawn from one sample of a study of cytomegalovirus exposure and HLA in healthy donors. TCRdb's copy holds only in-frame clones and misses some; the assay was immunoSEQ multiplex PCR. The data show approximately 160,000 clones, more than 80% seen once. The specimen sequenced was PBMCs. These receptors all come from a young man in good health and CMV-seronegative. Both conserved end residues are part of each CDR3. D genes are given only for firm matches. Part of the rows lack a size; the others show once, few, many or a class for expanded clones.

j_gene,d_gene,v_gene,abundance,CDR3aa,CDR3nt
TRBJ2-5,TRBD1,TRBV5-1,.,CASSFQGQGEQETQYF,TGCGCCAGCAGCTTCCAGGGACAGGGGGAACAAGAGACCCAGTACTTC
TRBJ2-1,.,TRBV27,.,CASSLGLGLNEQFF,TGTGCCAGCAGTTTGGGACTTGGACTCAATGAGCAGTTCTTC
TRBJ1-5,TRBD1,TRBV5-6,.,CASSITGGRQPQHF,TGTGCCAGCAGCATAACAGGGGGTCGACAGCCCCAGCATTTT
TRBJ2-3,TRBD2,TRBV11-2,.,CASSLPGREGPDTQYF,TGTGCCAGCAGCCTCCCTGGGCGGGAGGGCCCGGATACGCAGTATTTT
TRBJ1-1,.,TRBV5-6,.,CASSLAGGDRDTEAFF,TGTGCCAGCAGCTTGGCGGGCGGGGATCGGGACACTGAAGCTTTCTTT
TRBJ2-2,TRBD2,TRBV5-6,.,CASSLWRLAIGELFF,TGTGCCAGCAGCTTGTGGAGACTAGCAATCGGGGAGCTGTTTTTT
TRBJ2-5,.,TRBV27,once,CASSWARDQETQYF,TGTGCCAGCAGTTGGGCGCGGGACCAAGAGACCCAGTACTTC
TRBJ2-7,TRBD2,TRBV28,.,CASSYGTSYEQYF,TGTGCCAGCAGTTACGGGACTAGCTACGAGCAGTACTTC
TRBJ2-3,.,TRBV27,few,CASSLFWGHTQYF,TGTGCCAGCAGTCTTTTTTGGGGCCATACGCAGTATTTT
TRBJ1-2,TRBD1,TRBV7-2,once,CASSRRDRVYGYTF,TGTGCCAGCAGTCGTCGGGACAGAGTATATGGCTACACCTTC